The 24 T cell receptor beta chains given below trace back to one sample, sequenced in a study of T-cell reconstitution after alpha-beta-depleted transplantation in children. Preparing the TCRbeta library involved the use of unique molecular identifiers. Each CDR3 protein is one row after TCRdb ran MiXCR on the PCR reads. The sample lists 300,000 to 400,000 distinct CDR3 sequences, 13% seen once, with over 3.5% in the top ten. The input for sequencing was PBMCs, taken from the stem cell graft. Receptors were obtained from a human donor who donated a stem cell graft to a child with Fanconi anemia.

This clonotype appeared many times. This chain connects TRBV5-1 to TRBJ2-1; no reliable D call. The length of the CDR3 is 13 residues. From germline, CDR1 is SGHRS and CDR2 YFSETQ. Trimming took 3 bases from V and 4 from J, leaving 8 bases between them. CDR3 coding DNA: TGCGCCAGCAGCTCGGGCCGGTACAATGAGCAGTTCTTC. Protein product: CASSSGRYNEQFF.

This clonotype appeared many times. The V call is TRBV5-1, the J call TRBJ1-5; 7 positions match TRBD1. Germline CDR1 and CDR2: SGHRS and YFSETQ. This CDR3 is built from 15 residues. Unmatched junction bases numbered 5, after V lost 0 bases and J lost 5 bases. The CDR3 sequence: CASSLGDSEHQPQHF. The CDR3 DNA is TGCGCCAGCAGCTTGGGGGACAGCGAACATCAGCCCCAGCATTTT.

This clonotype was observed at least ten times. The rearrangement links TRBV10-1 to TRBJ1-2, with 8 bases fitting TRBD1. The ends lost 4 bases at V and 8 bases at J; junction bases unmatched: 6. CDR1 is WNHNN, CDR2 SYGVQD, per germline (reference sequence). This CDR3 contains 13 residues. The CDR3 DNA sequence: TGCGCCAGCAGTGGTTCCGACAGGGGAGGCTACACCTTC. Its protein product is CASSGSDRGGYTF.

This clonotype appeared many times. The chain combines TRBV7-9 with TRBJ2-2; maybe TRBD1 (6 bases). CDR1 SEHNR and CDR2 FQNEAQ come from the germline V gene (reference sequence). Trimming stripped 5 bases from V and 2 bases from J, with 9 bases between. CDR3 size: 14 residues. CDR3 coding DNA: TGTGCCAGCAGCGACAGGATTAACACCGGGGAGCTGTTTTTT. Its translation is CASSDRINTGELFF.

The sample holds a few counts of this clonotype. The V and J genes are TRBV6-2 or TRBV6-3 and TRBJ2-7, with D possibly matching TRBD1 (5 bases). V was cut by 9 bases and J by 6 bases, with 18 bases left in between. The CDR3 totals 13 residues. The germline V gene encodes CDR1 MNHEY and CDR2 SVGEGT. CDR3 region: CASEPAATGEQYV. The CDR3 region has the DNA TGTGCCAGTGAACCGGCGGCAACAGGCGAGCAGTACGTC.

CDR3 region: CSARVGASPYEQYF. In DNA form, the CDR3 reads TGCAGTGCTAGAGTTGGGGCCAGTCCCTACGAGCAGTACTTC. The gene calls are TRBV20-1 and TRBJ2-7; the D gene is possibly TRBD1 (5 bases). V was shortened by 1 base and J by 2 bases, with 12 bases between the two germline ends. CDR3 length: 14 amino acids. Germline lookup yields CDR1 DFQATT and CDR2 SNEGSKA (reference sequence).

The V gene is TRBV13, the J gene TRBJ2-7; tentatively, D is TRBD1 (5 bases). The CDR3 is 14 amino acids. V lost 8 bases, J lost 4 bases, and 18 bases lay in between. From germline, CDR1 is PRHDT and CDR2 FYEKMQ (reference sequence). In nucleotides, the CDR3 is TGTGCCAGCGGTACAGGCGCAGGTGTGTACGAGCAGTACTTC. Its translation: CASGTGAGVYEQYF.

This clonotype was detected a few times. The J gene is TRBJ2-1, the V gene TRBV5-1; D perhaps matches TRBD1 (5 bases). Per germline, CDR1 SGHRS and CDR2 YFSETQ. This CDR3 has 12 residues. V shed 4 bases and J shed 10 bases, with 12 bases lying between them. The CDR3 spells CASSPWWGEQFF. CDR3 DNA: TGCGCCAGCAGCCCCTGGTGGGGCGAGCAGTTCTTC.

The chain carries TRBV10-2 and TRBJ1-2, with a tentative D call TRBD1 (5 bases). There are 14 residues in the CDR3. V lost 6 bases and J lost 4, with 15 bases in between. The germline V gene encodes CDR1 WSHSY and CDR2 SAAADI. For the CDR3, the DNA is TGCGCCAGCAGGCTCACGAATGGGGGCTATGGCTACACCTTC. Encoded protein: CASRLTNGGYGYTF.

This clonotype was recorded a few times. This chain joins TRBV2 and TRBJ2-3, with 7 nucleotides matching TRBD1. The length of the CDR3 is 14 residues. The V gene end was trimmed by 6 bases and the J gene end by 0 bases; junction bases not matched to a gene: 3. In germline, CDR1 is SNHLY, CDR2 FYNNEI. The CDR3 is CASRRTGSTDTQYF. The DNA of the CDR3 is TGTGCCAGCAGAAGGACAGGTAGCACAGATACGCAGTATTTT.

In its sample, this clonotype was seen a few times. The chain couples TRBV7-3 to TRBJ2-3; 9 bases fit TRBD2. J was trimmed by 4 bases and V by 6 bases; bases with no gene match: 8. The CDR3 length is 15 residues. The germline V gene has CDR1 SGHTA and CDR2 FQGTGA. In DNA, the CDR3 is TGTGCCAGCAGTAGGGGGGGACTAGCTTCAGATACGCAGTATTTT. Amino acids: CASSRGGLASDTQYF.

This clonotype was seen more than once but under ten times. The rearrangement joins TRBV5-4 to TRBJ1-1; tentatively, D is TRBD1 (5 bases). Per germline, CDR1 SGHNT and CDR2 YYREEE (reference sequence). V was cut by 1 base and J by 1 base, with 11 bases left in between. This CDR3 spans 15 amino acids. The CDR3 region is CASSLRRQTNTEAFF. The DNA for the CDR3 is TGTGCCAGCAGCTTGCGCCGACAGACGAACACTGAAGCTTTCTTT.

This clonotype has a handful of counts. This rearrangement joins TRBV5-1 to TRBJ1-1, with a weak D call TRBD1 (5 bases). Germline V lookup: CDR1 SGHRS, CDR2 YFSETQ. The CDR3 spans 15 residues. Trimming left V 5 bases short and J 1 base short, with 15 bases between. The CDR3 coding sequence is TGCGCCAGCAGGGTTGGGGCCAGGGAGAACACTGAAGCTTTCTTT. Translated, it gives CASRVGARENTEAFF.

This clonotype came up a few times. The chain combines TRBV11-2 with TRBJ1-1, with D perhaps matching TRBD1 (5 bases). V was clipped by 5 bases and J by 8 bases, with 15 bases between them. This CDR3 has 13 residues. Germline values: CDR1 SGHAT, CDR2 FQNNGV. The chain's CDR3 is CASSHGGEGEAFF. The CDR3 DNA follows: TGTGCCAGCAGCCACGGCGGCGAGGGGGAAGCTTTCTTT.

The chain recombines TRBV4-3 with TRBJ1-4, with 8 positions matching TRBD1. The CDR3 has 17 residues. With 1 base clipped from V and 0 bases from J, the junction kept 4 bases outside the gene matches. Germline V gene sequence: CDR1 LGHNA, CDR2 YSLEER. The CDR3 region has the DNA TGCGCCAGCAGCCAAGGGTACAGGGGGGCAACTAATGAAAAACTGTTTTTT. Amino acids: CASSQGYRGATNEKLFF.

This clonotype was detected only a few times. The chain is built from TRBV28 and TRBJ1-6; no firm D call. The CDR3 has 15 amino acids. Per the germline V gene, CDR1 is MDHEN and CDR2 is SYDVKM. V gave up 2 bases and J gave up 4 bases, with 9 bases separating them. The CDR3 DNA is TGTGCCAGCAGTTTAACTCACGGGTATAATTCACCCCTCCACTTT. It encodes CASSLTHGYNSPLHF.

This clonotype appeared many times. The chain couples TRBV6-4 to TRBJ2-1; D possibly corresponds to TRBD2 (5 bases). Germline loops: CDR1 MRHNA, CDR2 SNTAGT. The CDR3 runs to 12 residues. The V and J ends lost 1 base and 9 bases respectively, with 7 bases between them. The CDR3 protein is CASSDFRGEQFF. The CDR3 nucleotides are TGTGCCAGCAGTGACTTCCGGGGTGAGCAGTTCTTC.

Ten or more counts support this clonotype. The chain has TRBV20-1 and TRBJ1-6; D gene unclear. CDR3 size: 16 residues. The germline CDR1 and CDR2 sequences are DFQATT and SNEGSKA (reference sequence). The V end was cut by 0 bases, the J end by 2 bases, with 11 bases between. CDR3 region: CSARDLGSAYNSPLHF. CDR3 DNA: TGCAGTGCTAGAGATCTGGGAAGCGCCTATAATTCACCCCTCCACTTT.

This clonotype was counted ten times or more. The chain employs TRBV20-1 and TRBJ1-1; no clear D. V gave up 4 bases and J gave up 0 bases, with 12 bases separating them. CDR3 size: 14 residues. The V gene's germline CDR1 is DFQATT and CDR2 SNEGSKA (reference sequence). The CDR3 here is CSANEQSLNTEAFF. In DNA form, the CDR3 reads TGCAGTGCTAATGAACAGAGCTTGAACACTGAAGCTTTCTTT.

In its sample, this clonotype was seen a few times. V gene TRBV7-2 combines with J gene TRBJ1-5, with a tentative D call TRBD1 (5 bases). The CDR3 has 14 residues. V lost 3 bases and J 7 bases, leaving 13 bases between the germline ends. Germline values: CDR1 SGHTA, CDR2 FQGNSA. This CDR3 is CASSLGPRGQPQHF. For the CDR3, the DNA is TGTGCCAGCAGCTTGGGCCCCCGGGGCCAGCCCCAGCATTTT.

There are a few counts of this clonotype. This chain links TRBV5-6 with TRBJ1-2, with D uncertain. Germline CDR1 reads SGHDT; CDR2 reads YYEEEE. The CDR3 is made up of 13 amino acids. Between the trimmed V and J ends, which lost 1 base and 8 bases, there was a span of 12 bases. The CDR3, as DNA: TGTGCCAGCAGCTTGTTTCAGGAGCCAGGCTACACCTTC. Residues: CASSLFQEPGYTF.

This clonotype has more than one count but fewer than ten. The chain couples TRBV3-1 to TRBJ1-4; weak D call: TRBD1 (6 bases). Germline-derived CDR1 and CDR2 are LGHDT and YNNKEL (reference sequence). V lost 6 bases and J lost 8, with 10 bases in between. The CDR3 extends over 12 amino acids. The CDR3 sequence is CASSATGEKLFF. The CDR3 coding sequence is TGTGCCAGCAGTGCAACAGGGGAAAAACTGTTTTTT.

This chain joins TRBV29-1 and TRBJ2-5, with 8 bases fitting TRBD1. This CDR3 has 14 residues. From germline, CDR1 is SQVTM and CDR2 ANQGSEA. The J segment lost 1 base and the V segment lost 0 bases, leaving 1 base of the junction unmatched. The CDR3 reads CSVEDGQGQETQYF. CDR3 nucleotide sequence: TGCAGCGTTGAAGACGGACAGGGCCAAGAGACCCAGTACTTC. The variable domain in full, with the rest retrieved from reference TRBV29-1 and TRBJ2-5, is SAVISQKPSRDICQRGTSLTIQCQVDSQVTMMFWYRQQPGQSLTLIATANQGSEATYESGFVIDKFPISRPNLTFSTLTVSNMSPEDSSIYLCSVEDGQGQETQYFGPGTRLLVL.

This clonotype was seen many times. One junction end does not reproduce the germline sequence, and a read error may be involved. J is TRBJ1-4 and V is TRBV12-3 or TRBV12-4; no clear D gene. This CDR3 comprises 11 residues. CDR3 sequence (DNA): TGTGCCAGCAGTTCTGGCAAGAGCCCCTATTTT. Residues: CASSSGKSPYF.